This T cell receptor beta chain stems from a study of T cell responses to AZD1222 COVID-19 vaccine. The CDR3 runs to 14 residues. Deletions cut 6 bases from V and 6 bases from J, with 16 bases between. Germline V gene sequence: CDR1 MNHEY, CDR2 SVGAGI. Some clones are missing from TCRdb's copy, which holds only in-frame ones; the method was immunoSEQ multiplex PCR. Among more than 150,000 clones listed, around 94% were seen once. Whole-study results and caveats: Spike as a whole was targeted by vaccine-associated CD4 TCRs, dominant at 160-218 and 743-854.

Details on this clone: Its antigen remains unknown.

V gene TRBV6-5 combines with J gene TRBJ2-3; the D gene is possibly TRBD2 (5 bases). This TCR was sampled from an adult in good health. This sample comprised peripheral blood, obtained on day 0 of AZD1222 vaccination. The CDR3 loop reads CASRLWTSEDTQYF. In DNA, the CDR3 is TGTGCCAGCAGGTTATGGACTTCCGAGGATACGCAGTATTTT.